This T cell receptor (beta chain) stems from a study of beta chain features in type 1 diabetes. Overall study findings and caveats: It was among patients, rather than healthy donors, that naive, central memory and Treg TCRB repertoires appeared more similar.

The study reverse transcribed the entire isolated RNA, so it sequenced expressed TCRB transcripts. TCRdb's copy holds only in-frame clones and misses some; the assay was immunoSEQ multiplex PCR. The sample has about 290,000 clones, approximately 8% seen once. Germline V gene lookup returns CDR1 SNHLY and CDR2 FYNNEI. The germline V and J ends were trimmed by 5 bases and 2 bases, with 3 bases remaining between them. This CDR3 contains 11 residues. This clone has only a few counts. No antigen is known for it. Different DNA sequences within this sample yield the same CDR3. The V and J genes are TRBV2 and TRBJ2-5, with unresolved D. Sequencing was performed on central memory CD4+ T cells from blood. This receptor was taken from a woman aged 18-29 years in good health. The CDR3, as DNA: TGTGCCAGCAGTACTCAAGAGACCCAGTACTTC. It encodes CASSTQETQYF.